These 12 T cell receptor beta chains originate from one sample sequenced in a study of regulatory T cells in long-lasting Graves disease. This sample's time point: newly diagnosed GD, antithyroid drugs for less than 3 months. PBMC RNA was the source of the TCR library. The authors built TCR beta libraries using iRepertoire HTBI primers and Arm-PCR of CDR3 regions. TCRdb independently ran MiXCR on the multiplex PCR reads; one entry per CDR3 protein. Here the sample spans more than 300,000 distinct CDR3 sequences, about 12% being singletons. These data also formed part of another study, on T cells in Graves' hyperthyroidism and ophthalmopathy.

The sequencing used peripheral blood mononuclear cells (PBMCs), collected at new diagnosis, from a patient treated with antithyroid drugs. These TCRs come from a woman aged 18-29 years with Graves disease.

This clonotype was recorded many times. In nucleotides, the CDR3 is TGCGCCAGCAGTGATACAGGGTTCACCGGGGAGCTGTTTTTT. Protein: CASSDTGFTGELFF. The chain joins TRBV10-1 to TRBJ2-2; weak D call: TRBD1 (6 bases). The ends were cut back, 3 bases at V and 4 bases at J, with 9 bases in the middle. The CDR3 has 14 residues. CDR1 is WNHNN and CDR2 is SYGVQD in the germline V gene (reference sequence).

This clonotype came up many times. V and J are TRBV20-1 and TRBJ2-3; D perhaps matches TRBD2 (5 bases). The CDR3 extends over 12 amino acids. Germline lookup yields CDR1 DFQATT and CDR2 SNEGSKA (reference sequence). V lost 4 bases and J 3 bases, leaving 8 bases between the germline ends. CDR3: CSATPGTDTQYF. As DNA, the CDR3 is TGCAGTGCTACCCCGGGGACAGATACGCAGTATTTT.

This clonotype has more than one count but fewer than ten. The V call is TRBV29-1, the J call TRBJ1-1; D call uncertain. CDR1 is SQVTM and CDR2 is ANQGSEA in the germline V gene. V was shortened by 4 bases and J by 1 base, with 10 bases between the two germline ends. The length of the CDR3 is 13 residues. Here the CDR3 DNA reads TGCAGCGTTGTTCACAGTCAGAACACTGAAGCTTTCTTT. This codes for CSVVHSQNTEAFF.

This clonotype was counted many times. The chain has TRBV12-3 or TRBV12-4 and TRBJ1-5; 9 bases match TRBD1. The junction had 10 bases not matched to a gene; V was cut back by 4 bases and J by 6 bases. This CDR3 contains 16 residues. In DNA, the CDR3 is TGTGCCAGCAGTTCCCCGGACAGGGGTGTCGGTCAGCCCCAGCATTTT. Residues: CASSSPDRGVGQPQHF.

This clonotype has a count of ten or more. Here the CDR3 DNA reads TGTGCCAGCAGTTACTCGAGAGCGAACTCCTACGAGCAGTACGTC. Its translation is CASSYSRANSYEQYV. The V gene is TRBV6-5, the J gene TRBJ2-7; no clear D. V was pared by 0 bases and J by 0 bases, with 9 bases between. Germline V CDR1 and CDR2: MNHEY, SVGAGI. This CDR3 region has 15 residues.

This clonotype was recorded a few times. The chain combines TRBV20-1 with TRBJ2-7, with 7 positions matching TRBD2. The CDR3 is made up of 15 amino acids. After removal of 0 bases from V and 2 bases from J, the junction contained 7 bases not matched to a gene. The germline gives CDR1 DFQATT, CDR2 SNEGSKA (reference sequence). CDR3 in DNA: TGCAGTGCTAGAGACCCGGGAGGTAGCACCTACGAGCAGTACTTC. As protein: CSARDPGGSTYEQYF.

This clonotype showed up many times. The genes are TRBV30 and TRBJ1-2; maybe TRBD1 (5 bases). The V end lost 3 bases, the J end lost 7 bases, and 21 bases lay between the germline ends. Germline CDR1 is GTSNPN and CDR2 is SVGIG (reference sequence). This CDR3 comprises 15 residues. This CDR3 reads CAWSLGGRAFSGYTF. The CDR3 coding sequence is TGTGCCTGGAGCCTGGGGGGAAGGGCCTTTAGTGGCTACACCTTC. Complete variable domain (other parts from reference TRBV30 and TRBJ1-2): SQTIHQWPATLVQPVGSPLSLECTVEGTSNPNLYWYRQAAGRGLQLLFYSVGIGQISSEVPQNLSASRPQDRQFILSSKKLLLSDSGFYLCAWSLGGRAFSGYTFGSGTRLTVV.

This clonotype was picked up many times. The rearrangement joins TRBV7-9 to TRBJ2-1; TRBD2 agrees at 8 bases. The length of the CDR3 is 17 residues. Trimming at V came to 3 bases and at J to 10 bases, leaving 17 bases not matched to a gene. Germline values: CDR1 SEHNR, CDR2 FQNEAQ (reference sequence). The CDR3 DNA follows: TGTGCCAGCAGCTTCCAAGGGACTAGAGCATCAGGGGACGAGCAGTTCTTC. This translates into CASSFQGTRASGDEQFF.

As to this clonotype: It may be a read error: a sequence one base away is much more abundant. The chain is built from TRBV15 and TRBJ2-7; TRBD2 matches 8 bases. CDR1 is LNHNV and CDR2 is YYDKDF in the germline V gene (reference sequence). This CDR3 is built from 15 residues. With V trimmed by 1 base and J by 0 bases, 2 bases remained unmatched. This CDR3 is CATSRAGGSSYEQYF. Written as DNA, the CDR3 is TGTGCCACCAGCAGAGCGGGGGGGAGCTCCTACGAGCAGTACTTC.

This clonotype came up a few times. This rearrangement joins TRBV6-2 or TRBV6-3 to TRBJ2-3; 13 nucleotides match TRBD2. The CDR3 covers 17 residues. CDR1 is MNHEY, CDR2 SVGEGT, per germline. J lost 2 bases, V lost 6 bases, and 8 bases had no gene match. CDR3 in amino acids: CASRPKGLAGYTDTQYF. The CDR3, as DNA: TGTGCCAGCAGGCCAAAGGGACTAGCGGGATACACAGATACGCAGTATTTT.

This clonotype was found a few times. The chain combines TRBV28 with TRBJ1-2; 7 bases are shared with TRBD1. The germline CDR1 and CDR2 sequences are MDHEN and SYDVKM. This CDR3 has 14 amino acids. Unmatched junction bases numbered 8, after V lost 6 bases and J lost 4 bases. The chain's CDR3 is CASSRKTGSYGYTF. DNA of the CDR3: TGTGCCAGCAGCCGCAAGACAGGGAGCTATGGCTACACCTTC.

Worth noting for this clonotype: A read error may produce the germline difference seen at one junction end. The rearrangement uses TRBV28 and TRBJ1-1; D perhaps matches TRBD1 (6 bases). The CDR3 spans 14 residues. Looked up from germline, CDR1 is MDHEN and CDR2 is SYDVKM. The CDR3 sequence: CAGSSGQRNTGAFF. The CDR3, as DNA: TGTGCCGGCAGTTCCGGACAGCGGAACACTGGAGCTTTCTTT.